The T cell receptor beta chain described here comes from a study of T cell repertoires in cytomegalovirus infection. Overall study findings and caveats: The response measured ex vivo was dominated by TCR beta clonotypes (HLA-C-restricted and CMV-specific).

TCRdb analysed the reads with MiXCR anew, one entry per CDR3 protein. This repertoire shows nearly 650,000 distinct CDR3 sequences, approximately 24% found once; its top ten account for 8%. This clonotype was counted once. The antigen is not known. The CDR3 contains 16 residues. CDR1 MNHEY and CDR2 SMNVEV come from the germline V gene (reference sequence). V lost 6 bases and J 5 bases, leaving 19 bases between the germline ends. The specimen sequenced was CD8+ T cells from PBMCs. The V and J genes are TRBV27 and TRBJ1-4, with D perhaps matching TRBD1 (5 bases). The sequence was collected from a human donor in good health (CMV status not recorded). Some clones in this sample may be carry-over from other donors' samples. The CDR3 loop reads CASSLLFPGRNEKLFF. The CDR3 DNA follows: TGTGCCAGCAGCCTCCTTTTCCCAGGGAGGAATGAAAAACTGTTTTTT.